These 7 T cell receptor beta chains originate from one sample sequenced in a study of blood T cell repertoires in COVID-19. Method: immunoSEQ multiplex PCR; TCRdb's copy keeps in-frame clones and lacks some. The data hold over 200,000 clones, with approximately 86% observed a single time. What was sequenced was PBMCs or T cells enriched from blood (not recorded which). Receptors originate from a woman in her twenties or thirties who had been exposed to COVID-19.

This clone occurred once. This chain's CDR3 is CASSIVPIVSTDTQYF. The CDR3 region has the DNA TGTGCCAGTAGTATTGTACCAATAGTCTCCACAGATACGCAGTATTTT. The chain joins TRBV19 to TRBJ2-3; D is undetermined. Germline CDR1 reads LNHDA; CDR2 reads SQIVND (reference sequence). This CDR3 comprises 16 residues. Trimming pared 3 bases from V and 2 bases from J, leaving 15 bases between. The full variable domain, rest sourced from reference TRBV19 and TRBJ2-3, is DGGITQSPKYLFRKEGQNVTLSCEQNLNHDAMYWYRQDPGQGLRLIYYSQIVNDFQKGDIAEGYSVSREKKESFPLTVTSAQKNPTAFYLCASSIVPIVSTDTQYFGPGTRLTVL.

CDR3 protein: CASSGASGQGLNFRDYEQYF. CDR3 nucleotides: TGCGCCAGCAGTGGCGCTTCGGGACAGGGGCTCAATTTTCGGGACTACGAGCAGTACTTC. The genes are TRBV10-2 and TRBJ2-7; 10 bases line up with TRBD1. Germline V gene lookup returns CDR1 WSHSY and CDR2 SAAADI. The CDR3 totals 20 residues. Germline trimming cut 4 bases from V and 3 bases from J; bases unmatched to any gene: 21.

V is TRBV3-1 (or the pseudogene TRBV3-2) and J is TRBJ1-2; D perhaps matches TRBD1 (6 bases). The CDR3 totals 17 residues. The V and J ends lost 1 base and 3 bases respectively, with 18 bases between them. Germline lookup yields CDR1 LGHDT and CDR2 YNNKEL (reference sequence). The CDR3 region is CASSQVERGGPHYGYTF. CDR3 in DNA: TGTGCCAGCAGCCAAGTGGAAAGGGGGGGCCCTCACTATGGCTACACCTTC.

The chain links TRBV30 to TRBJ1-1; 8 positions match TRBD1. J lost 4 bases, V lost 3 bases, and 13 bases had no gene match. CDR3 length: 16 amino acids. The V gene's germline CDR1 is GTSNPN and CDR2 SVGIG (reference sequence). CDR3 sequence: CAWRSGTGRRGTEAFF. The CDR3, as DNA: TGTGCCTGGAGGAGTGGGACAGGTCGGAGGGGCACTGAAGCTTTCTTT.

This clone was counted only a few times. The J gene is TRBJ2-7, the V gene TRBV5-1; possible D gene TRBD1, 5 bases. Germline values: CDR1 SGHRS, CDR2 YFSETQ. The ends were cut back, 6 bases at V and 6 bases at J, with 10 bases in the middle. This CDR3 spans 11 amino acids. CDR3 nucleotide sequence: TGCGCCAGCAACGCCCAGGGCGAGCAGTACTTC. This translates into CASNAQGEQYF.

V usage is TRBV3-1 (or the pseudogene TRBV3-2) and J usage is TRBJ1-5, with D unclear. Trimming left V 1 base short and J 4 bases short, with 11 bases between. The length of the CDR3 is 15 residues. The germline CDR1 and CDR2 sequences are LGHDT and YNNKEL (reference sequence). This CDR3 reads CASSQGSAKNQPQHF. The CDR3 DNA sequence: TGTGCCAGCAGCCAAGGGTCAGCGAAAAATCAGCCCCAGCATTTT.

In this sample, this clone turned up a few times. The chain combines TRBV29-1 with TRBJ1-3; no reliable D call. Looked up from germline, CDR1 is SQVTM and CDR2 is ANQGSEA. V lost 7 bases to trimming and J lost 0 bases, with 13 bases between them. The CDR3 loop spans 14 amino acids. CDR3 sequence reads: CSAEPVNSGNTIYF. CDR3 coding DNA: TGCAGCGCTGAGCCAGTGAACTCTGGAAACACCATATATTTT. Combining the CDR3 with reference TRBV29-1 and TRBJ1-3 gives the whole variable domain SAVISQKPSRDICQRGTSLTIQCQVDSQVTMMFWYRQQPGQSLTLIATANQGSEATYESGFVIDKFPISRPNLTFSTLTVSNMSPEDSSIYLCSAEPVNSGNTIYFGEGSWLTVV.